Given below is one T cell receptor (beta chain) in context. The antigen is unknown. Time point reported: week 11, during vaccination. Topical imiquimod was applied with each vaccine dose, which held 300 ug of mutant IDH1 20-mer peptide. TCRdb's copy holds only in-frame clones and misses some; the assay was immunoSEQ multiplex PCR. This sample yields tens of thousands of clones, of which about 78% are seen a single time; approximately 9% belongs to the top ten. This sample was taken from a study of a mutant IDH1 vaccine in newly diagnosed glioma. Study at large: Weeks 1, 3, 5, 7, 11, 15, 19 and 23 were when patients received their eight vaccinations. Most patients had received both radiotherapy and temozolomide, the prior options being radiotherapy, temozolomide, or both.

The CDR3 loop spans 14 amino acids. CDR1 and CDR2 from the germline V gene are MGHRA and YSYEKL. V was shortened by 0 bases and J by 0 bases, with 5 bases between the two germline ends. General study results and limits: A vaccine-induced immune response developed in 90% to 95% of the patients.

The sequence came from a woman under 30 with glioma. The starting material was PBMCs, obtained from a glioma patient whose treatment included an IDH1 peptide vaccine. V and J are TRBV4-1 and TRBJ1-2; no clear D. The CDR3: CASSQEPSNYGYTF. CDR3 nucleotide sequence: TGCGCCAGCAGCCAAGAGCCTTCTAACTATGGCTACACCTTC.